This is a list of T cell receptor beta chains from one sample in a study of CD8 T cells in Susac syndrome. TCRdb re-called the immunoSEQ multiplex PCR reads through MiXCR, storing one row per CDR3 protein. This table has roughly 300,000 distinct CDR3 sequences, around 84% appearing once. The source material was CD8+ T cells from PBMCs. The receptors derive from a human donor with multiple sclerosis. CDR3s include the opening cysteine and the closing phenylalanine or tryptophan. Each record gives: J gene, clone size, D gene, V gene, CDR3 protein, CDR3 DNA. A D gene is named only where the DNA matches it firmly. Size is omitted from some rows. Given values are once, few, many or a class for expanded clones.

j_call: TRBJ2-7; clone_size: -; d_call: TRBD1; v_call: TRBV7-8; cdr3_aa: CASIMGTGNYEQYF; cdr3_nt: TGTGCCAGCATCATGGGGACAGGGAACTACGAGCAGTACTTC
j_call: TRBJ2-3; clone_size: once; d_call: -; v_call: TRBV20-1; cdr3_aa: CSARDISGTDTQYF; cdr3_nt: TGCAGTGCTAGAGATATCAGCGGCACAGATACGCAGTATTTT
j_call: TRBJ2-7; clone_size: -; d_call: TRBD2; v_call: TRBV2; cdr3_aa: CASMSAGETTYEQYF; cdr3_nt: TGTGCCAGCATGTCAGCGGGAGAAACCACCTACGAGCAGTACTTC
j_call: TRBJ2-7; clone_size: -; d_call: -; v_call: TRBV4-1; cdr3_aa: CASSQGDGSSYEQYF; cdr3_nt: TGCGCCAGCAGCCAGGGGGACGGTAGCTCCTACGAGCAGTACTTC
j_call: TRBJ2-3; clone_size: -; d_call: -; v_call: TRBV9; cdr3_aa: CASSVANGRTGTDTQYF; cdr3_nt: TGTGCCAGCAGCGTAGCTAACGGTAGGACGGGGACAGATACGCAGTATTTT
j_call: TRBJ1-3; clone_size: -; d_call: -; v_call: TRBV20-1; cdr3_aa: CSARDLNRSGNTIYF; cdr3_nt: TGCAGTGCTAGAGATTTGAACCGCTCTGGAAACACCATATATTTT
j_call: TRBJ2-1; clone_size: few; d_call: -; v_call: TRBV27; cdr3_aa: CASSLGRYNEQFF; cdr3_nt: TGTGCCAGCAGTTTGGGGAGGTACAATGAGCAGTTCTTC
j_call: TRBJ1-6; clone_size: -; d_call: -; v_call: TRBV7-9; cdr3_aa: CASSLAEYTPLHF; cdr3_nt: TGTGCCAGCAGCTTAGCTGAGTACACACCCCTCCACTTT
j_call: TRBJ1-5; clone_size: once; d_call: TRBD1; v_call: TRBV6-1; cdr3_aa: CASSERGTVGGNQPQHF; cdr3_nt: TGTGCCAGCAGTGAAAGAGGGACAGTGGGAGGCAATCAGCCCCAGCATTTT
j_call: TRBJ2-1; clone_size: -; d_call: -; v_call: TRBV12-3/TRBV12-4; cdr3_aa: CASIQRADEQFF; cdr3_nt: TGTGCCAGCATCCAAAGAGCCGATGAGCAGTTCTTC
j_call: TRBJ2-7; clone_size: -; d_call: -; v_call: TRBV12-3/TRBV12-4; cdr3_aa: CASTPPGGYSYEQYF; cdr3_nt: TGTGCCAGCACACCTCCCGGCGGCTACTCCTACGAGCAGTACTTC
j_call: TRBJ2-7; clone_size: -; d_call: -; v_call: TRBV27; cdr3_aa: CASSFLSSHEQYF; cdr3_nt: TGTGCCAGCAGTTTCCTCTCTAGCCACGAGCAGTACTTC
j_call: TRBJ2-1; clone_size: -; d_call: -; v_call: TRBV7-9; cdr3_aa: CASSPQPKSTMSNEQFF; cdr3_nt: TGTGCCAGCAGCCCGCAGCCTAAGAGTACTATGAGCAATGAGCAGTTCTTC
j_call: TRBJ2-1; clone_size: -; d_call: -; v_call: TRBV27; cdr3_aa: CASSLVGAEQFF; cdr3_nt: TGTGCCAGCAGTTTAGTGGGGGCTGAGCAGTTCTTC
j_call: TRBJ2-7; clone_size: -; d_call: TRBD1; v_call: TRBV28; cdr3_aa: CASSAGTGITYEQYF; cdr3_nt: TGTGCCAGCAGTGCCGGGACAGGGATAACCTACGAGCAGTACTTC
j_call: TRBJ2-1; clone_size: -; d_call: -; v_call: TRBV7-3; cdr3_aa: CASSQAASSVPSYNEQFF; cdr3_nt: TGTGCCAGCAGCCAAGCCGCTAGCTCTGTTCCCTCCTACAATGAGCAGTTCTTC
j_call: TRBJ2-1; clone_size: -; d_call: -; v_call: TRBV29-1; cdr3_aa: CSVDSHNEQFF; cdr3_nt: TGCAGCGTTGATTCCCACAATGAGCAGTTCTTC
j_call: TRBJ1-1; clone_size: -; d_call: TRBD1; v_call: TRBV27; cdr3_aa: CASSNLGQGDTEAFF; cdr3_nt: TGTGCCAGCAGTAATCTCGGACAGGGGGACACTGAAGCTTTCTTT
j_call: TRBJ2-1; clone_size: -; d_call: -; v_call: TRBV19; cdr3_aa: CASTKASLNEQFF; cdr3_nt: TGTGCCAGTACCAAGGCGTCCCTCAATGAGCAGTTCTTC
j_call: TRBJ2-3; clone_size: -; d_call: TRBD2; v_call: TRBV7-9; cdr3_aa: CASSLATSGSPDTQYF; cdr3_nt: TGTGCCAGCAGCTTAGCGACTAGCGGGAGCCCAGATACGCAGTATTTT
j_call: TRBJ2-3; clone_size: -; d_call: -; v_call: TRBV6-5; cdr3_aa: CASRRSVYSTDTQYF; cdr3_nt: TGTGCCAGCAGACGCAGCGTATACAGCACAGATACGCAGTATTTT